This entry lists 13 T cell receptor beta chains sequenced from one sample in a study of T cell responses to AZD1222 COVID-19 vaccine. Using immunoSEQ multiplex PCR, the repertoire was profiled, and TCRdb retains in-frame clones only, with some absent. Altogether 110,000 or so clones are present, around 84% being singletons, with the ten largest covering roughly 15%. The source material was peripheral blood, sampled 28 days after the second AZD1222 dose. These receptor sequences come from an adult who received the AZD1222 COVID-19 vaccine.

This clone appeared a few times. V usage is TRBV6-1 and J usage is TRBJ1-2; D is possibly TRBD1 (6 bases). CDR1 and CDR2 from the germline V gene are MNHNS and SASEGT. V lost 2 bases and J lost 4, with 14 bases in between. The CDR3 loop spans 15 amino acids. CDR3 sequence reads: CASSELNTGTYGYTF. The CDR3 DNA is TGTGCCAGCAGTGAACTTAATACAGGGACCTATGGCTACACCTTC.

This sequence joins TRBV6-1 and TRBJ1-2; TRBD1 is a possible D gene (6 bases). The CDR3 sequence is 14 residues long. Looked up from germline, CDR1 is MNHNS and CDR2 is SASEGT. Trimming stripped 1 base from V and 4 bases from J, with 10 bases between. The CDR3 nucleotides are TGTGCCAGCAGTGAAGTTCCAGGGGCCTATGGCTACACCTTC. It specifies CASSEVPGAYGYTF.

This clone was counted only a few times. The rearrangement links TRBV7-3 to TRBJ1-6, with D perhaps matching TRBD1 (5 bases). The CDR3 sequence is 15 residues long. V lost 3 bases, J lost 11 bases, and 17 bases lay in between. Germline V lookup: CDR1 SGHTA, CDR2 FQGTGA. In nucleotides, the CDR3 is TGTGCCAGCAGCTTCAGTCGGGTCCTAGGGGCACCCCTCCACTTT. Translation gives CASSFSRVLGAPLHF.

The rearrangement uses TRBV28 and TRBJ1-4, with a tentative D call TRBD1 (5 bases). From germline, CDR1 is MDHEN and CDR2 SYDVKM. The CDR3 loop spans 14 amino acids. Trimming removed 6 bases from V and 6 bases from J, with 14 bases in between. DNA of the CDR3: TGTGCCAGCAGCTCAGGACAAGGGGATGAAAAACTGTTTTTT. Amino acid sequence: CASSSGQGDEKLFF.

This chain links TRBV20-1 with TRBJ1-1; D is uncertain. The CDR3 consists of 10 residues. Germline CDR1 is DFQATT and CDR2 is SNEGSKA (reference sequence). V shed 6 bases and J shed 2 bases, with 4 bases lying between them. The CDR3 DNA follows: TGCAGTGCAGCTAACACTGAAGCTTTCTTT. Protein: CSAANTEAFF.

The chain couples TRBV10-3 to TRBJ1-3, with 9 bases that match TRBD1. Per germline, CDR1 ENHRY and CDR2 SYGVKD. V lost 7 bases and J lost 16; bases outside the gene matches: 8. This CDR3 has 11 amino acids. Here the CDR3 DNA reads TGTGCCATCAACCCGGGGGACAGGGTGTATTTT. Protein: CAINPGDRVYF.

This chain joins TRBV19 and TRBJ2-1; 8 bases fit TRBD1. Germline assignment: CDR1 LNHDA and CDR2 SQIVND (reference sequence). The J segment lost 6 bases and the V segment lost 4 bases, leaving 11 bases of the junction unmatched. The CDR3 length is 16 residues. The CDR3 DNA follows: TGTGCCAGTAGTACCCTGGGCAGGGGGCTTTCCAATGAGCAGTTCTTC. Translated, it gives CASSTLGRGLSNEQFF.

The rearrangement joins TRBV7-2 to TRBJ1-1, with D tentatively TRBD1 (6 bases). Germline CDR1 and CDR2: SGHTA and FQGNSA. This CDR3 is built from 13 residues. Trimming pared 10 bases from V and 4 bases from J, leaving 16 bases between. The CDR3 region has the DNA TGTGCCACCCCAGGGCGGGGGCGCACTGAAGCTTTCTTT. The encoded protein is CATPGRGRTEAFF.

J is TRBJ1-6 and V is TRBV10-1; a weak D match, TRBD1 (6 bases). V lost 4 bases, J lost 7 bases, and 11 bases lay in between. Per germline, CDR1 WNHNN and CDR2 SYGVQD (reference sequence). This CDR3 has 14 amino acids. CDR3 in amino acids: CASSATGLNSPLHF. The CDR3 nucleotides read TGCGCCAGCAGTGCAACAGGGCTAAATTCACCCCTCCACTTT.

The chain uses TRBV9 and TRBJ1-1; the match to TRBD1 covers 9 bases. V shed 0 bases, J shed 4 bases, and the junction held 7 bases outside the gene matches. The CDR3 is 16 amino acids. CDR1 is SGDLS, CDR2 YYNGEE, per germline. CDR3: CASSVVGQGGGTEAFF. For the CDR3, the DNA is TGTGCCAGCAGCGTAGTGGGACAGGGCGGGGGCACTGAAGCTTTCTTT.

This clone has more than one count but fewer than ten. The chain combines TRBV30 with TRBJ2-3; 12 bases line up with TRBD2. With V trimmed by 3 bases and J by 0 bases, 7 bases remained unmatched. Germline V gene lookup returns CDR1 GTSNPN and CDR2 SVGIG (reference sequence). The CDR3 runs to 17 residues. The CDR3 nucleotides read TGTGCCTGGAGACCGGGACTAGCGGGTTACAGCACAGATACGCAGTATTTT. Amino acids: CAWRPGLAGYSTDTQYF.

J is TRBJ2-6 and V is TRBV9, with TRBD1 matching 9 bases. V shed 1 base, J shed 2 bases, and the junction held 4 bases outside the gene matches. In germline, CDR1 is SGDLS, CDR2 YYNGEE. The CDR3 extends over 17 amino acids. CDR3 sequence: CASSVSTGGAGANVLTF. The CDR3 DNA reads TGTGCCAGCAGCGTATCAACAGGGGGCGCTGGGGCCAACGTCCTGACTTTC. The full variable domain, its missing parts supplied by reference TRBV9 and TRBJ2-6, is DSGVTQTPKHLITATGQRVTLRCSPRSGDLSVYWYQQSLDQGLQFLIQYYNGEERAKGNILERFSAQQFPDLHSELNLSSLELGDSALYFCASSVSTGGAGANVLTFGAGSRLTVL.

The rearrangement links TRBV14 to TRBJ2-4; D is uncertain. With 6 bases removed from V and 6 bases from J, the gap between germline ends came to 12 bases. Germline loops: CDR1 SGHDN, CDR2 FVKESK. The CDR3 length is 13 residues. The CDR3 region has the DNA TGTGCCAGCAGTTACGTGTCTGGAAACATTCAGTACTTC. This gives the protein CASSYVSGNIQYF.